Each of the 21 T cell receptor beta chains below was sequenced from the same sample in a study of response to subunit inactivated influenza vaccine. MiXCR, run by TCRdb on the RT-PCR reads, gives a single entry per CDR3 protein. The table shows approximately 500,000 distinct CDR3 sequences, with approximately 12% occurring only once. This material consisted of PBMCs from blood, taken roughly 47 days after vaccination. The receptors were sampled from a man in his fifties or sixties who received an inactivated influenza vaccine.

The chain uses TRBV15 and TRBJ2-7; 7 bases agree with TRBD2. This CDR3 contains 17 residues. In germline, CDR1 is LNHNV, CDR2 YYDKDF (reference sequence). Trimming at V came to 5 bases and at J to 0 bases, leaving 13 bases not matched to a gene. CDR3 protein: CATSGYLAGHSSYEQYF. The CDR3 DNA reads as TGTGCCACCAGCGGATATTTAGCGGGCCACAGCTCCTACGAGCAGTACTTC.

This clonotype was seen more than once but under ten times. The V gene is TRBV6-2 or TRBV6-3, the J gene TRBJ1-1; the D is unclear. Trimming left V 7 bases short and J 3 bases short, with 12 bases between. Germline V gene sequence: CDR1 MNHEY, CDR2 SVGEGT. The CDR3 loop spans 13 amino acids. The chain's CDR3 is CASTWSGDTEAFF. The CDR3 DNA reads TGTGCCAGCACCTGGTCGGGTGACACTGAAGCTTTCTTT.

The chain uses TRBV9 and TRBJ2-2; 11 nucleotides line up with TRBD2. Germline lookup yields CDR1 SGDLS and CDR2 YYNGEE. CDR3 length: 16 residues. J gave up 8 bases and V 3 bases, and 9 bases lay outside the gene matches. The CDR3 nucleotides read TGTGCCAGCAGCGGCCTGACTAGCGGGGAGGTAGGGGAGCTGTTTTTT. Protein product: CASSGLTSGEVGELFF.

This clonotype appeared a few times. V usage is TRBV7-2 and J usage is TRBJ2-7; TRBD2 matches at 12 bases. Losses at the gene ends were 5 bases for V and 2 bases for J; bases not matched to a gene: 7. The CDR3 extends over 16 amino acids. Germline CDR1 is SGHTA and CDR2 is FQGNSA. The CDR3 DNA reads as TGTGCCAGCAGCCATTGGACTAGCGGGAAGCCCTACGAGCAGTACTTC. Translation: CASSHWTSGKPYEQYF.

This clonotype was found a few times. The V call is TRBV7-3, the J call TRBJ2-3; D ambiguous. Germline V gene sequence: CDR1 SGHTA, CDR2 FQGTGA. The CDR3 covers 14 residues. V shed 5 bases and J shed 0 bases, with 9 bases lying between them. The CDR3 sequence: CASSPASSTDTQYF. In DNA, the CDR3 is TGTGCCAGCAGCCCGGCCTCTAGCACAGATACGCAGTATTTT.

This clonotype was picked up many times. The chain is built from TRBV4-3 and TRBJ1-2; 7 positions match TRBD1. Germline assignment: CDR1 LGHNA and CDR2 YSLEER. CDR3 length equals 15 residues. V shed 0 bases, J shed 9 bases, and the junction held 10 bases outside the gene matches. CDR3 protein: CASSQDRTGFRSYTF. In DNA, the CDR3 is TGCGCCAGCAGCCAAGATAGGACAGGTTTTCGGAGCTACACCTTC.

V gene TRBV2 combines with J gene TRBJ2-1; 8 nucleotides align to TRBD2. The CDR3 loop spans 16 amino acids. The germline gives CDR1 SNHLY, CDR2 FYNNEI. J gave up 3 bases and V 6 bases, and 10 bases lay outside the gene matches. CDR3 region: CASSEILAGIYNEQFF. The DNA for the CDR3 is TGTGCCAGCAGCGAAATCTTAGCGGGGATCTACAATGAGCAGTTCTTC.

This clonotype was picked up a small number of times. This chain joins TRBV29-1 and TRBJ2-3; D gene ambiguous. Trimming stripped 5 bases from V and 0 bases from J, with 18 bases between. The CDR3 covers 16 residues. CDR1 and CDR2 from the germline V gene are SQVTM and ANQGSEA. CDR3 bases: TGCAGCGTTCAAGGCGGTGTTCCATACAGCACAGATACGCAGTATTTT. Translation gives CSVQGGVPYSTDTQYF.

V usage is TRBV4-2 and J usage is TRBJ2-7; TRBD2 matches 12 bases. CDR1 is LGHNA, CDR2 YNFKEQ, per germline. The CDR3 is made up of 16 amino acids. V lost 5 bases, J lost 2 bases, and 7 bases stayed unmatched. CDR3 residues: CASSAPGLAGPYEQYF. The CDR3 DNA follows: TGTGCCAGCAGCGCGCCGGGACTAGCGGGTCCCTACGAGCAGTACTTC.

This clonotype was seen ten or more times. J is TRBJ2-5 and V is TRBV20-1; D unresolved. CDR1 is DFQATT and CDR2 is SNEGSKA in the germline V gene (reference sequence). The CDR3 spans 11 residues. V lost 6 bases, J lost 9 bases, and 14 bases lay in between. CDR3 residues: CSARRPEAQYF. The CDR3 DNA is TGCAGTGCCCGAAGACCTGAGGCCCAGTACTTC.

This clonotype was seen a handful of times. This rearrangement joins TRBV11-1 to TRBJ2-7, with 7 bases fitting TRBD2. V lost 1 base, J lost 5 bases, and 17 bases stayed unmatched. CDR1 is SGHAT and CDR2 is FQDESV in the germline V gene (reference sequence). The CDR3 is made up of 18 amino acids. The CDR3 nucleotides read TGTGCCAGCAGCTTAGAAGCGGGACGGTCTGGAGTTGGGAACGAGCAGTACTTC. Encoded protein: CASSLEAGRSGVGNEQYF.

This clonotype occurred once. In DNA, the CDR3 is TGTGCCAGCAGTGCACTAGGGATGCAAGAGACCCAGTACTTC. Amino acids: CASSALGMQETQYF. The gene calls are TRBV6-2 or TRBV6-3 and TRBJ2-5, with TRBD2 as a possible D gene (5 bases). The CDR3 has 14 residues. Per the germline V gene, CDR1 is MNHEY and CDR2 is SVGEGT. V was trimmed by 5 bases and J by 2 bases, leaving 12 bases between them.

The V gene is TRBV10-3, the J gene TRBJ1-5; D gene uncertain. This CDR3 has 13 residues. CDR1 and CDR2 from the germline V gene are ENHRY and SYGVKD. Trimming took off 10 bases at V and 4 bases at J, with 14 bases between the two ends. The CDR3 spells CATTSGVNQPQHF. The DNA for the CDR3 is TGTGCCACCACATCCGGGGTTAATCAGCCCCAGCATTTT.

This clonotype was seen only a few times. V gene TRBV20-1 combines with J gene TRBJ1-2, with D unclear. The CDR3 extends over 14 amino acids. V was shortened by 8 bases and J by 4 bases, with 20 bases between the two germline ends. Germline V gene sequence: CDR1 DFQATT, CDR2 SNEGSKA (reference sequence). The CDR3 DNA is TGCAGTTCCGAGAGACCGCCTGGTGGCTATGGCTACACCTTC. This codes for CSSERPPGGYGYTF.

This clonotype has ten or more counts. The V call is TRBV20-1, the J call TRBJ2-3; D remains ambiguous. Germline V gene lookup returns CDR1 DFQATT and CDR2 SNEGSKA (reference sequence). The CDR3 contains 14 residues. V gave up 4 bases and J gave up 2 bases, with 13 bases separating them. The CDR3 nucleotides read TGCAGTGCTACGCCTAGGATCCCCACAGATACGCAGTATTTT. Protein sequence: CSATPRIPTDTQYF.

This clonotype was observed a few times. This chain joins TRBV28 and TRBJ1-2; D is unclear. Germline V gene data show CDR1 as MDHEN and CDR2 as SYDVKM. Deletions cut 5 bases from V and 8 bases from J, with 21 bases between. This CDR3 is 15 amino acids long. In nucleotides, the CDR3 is TGTGCCAGCAGTGCCCCACTACGGGTCTCGGAAGGCTACACCTTC. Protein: CASSAPLRVSEGYTF.

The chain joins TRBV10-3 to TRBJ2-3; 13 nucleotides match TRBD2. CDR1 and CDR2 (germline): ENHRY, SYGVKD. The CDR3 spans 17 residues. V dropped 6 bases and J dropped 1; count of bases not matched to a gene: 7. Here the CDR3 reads CAISGTSGIGGTDTQYF. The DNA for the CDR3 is TGTGCCATCAGCGGGACTAGCGGGATTGGGGGCACAGATACGCAGTATTTT.

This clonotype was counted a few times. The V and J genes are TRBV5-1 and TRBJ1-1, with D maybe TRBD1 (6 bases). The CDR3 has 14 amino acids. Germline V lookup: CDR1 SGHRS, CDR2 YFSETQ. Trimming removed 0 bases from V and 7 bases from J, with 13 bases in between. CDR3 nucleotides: TGCGCCAGCAGCTTGGCCCTCCGGACAGATGAAGCTTTCTTT. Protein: CASSLALRTDEAFF.

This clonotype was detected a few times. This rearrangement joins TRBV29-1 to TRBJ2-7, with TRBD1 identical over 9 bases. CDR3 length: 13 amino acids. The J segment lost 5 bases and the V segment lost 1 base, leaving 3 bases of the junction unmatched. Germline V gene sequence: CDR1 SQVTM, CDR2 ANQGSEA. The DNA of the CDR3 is TGCAGCGTTGAAGTGGACAGGGGCGACGAGCAGTACTTC. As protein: CSVEVDRGDEQYF.

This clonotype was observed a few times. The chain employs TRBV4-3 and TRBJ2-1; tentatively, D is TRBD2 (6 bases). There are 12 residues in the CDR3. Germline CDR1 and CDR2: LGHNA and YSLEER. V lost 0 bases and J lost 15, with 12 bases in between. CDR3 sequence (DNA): TGCGCCAGCAGCCAAGAATGGGGGGTTCCGTTCTTC. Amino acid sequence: CASSQEWGVPFF.

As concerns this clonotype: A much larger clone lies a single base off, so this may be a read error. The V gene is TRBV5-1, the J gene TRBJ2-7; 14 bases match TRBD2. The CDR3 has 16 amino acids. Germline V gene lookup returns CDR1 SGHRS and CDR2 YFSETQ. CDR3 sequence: CTSSIGLAGGYYEQYF. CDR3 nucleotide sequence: TGCACCAGCAGCATAGGACTAGCGGGAGGCTACTACGAGCAGTACTTC.